This TCR beta chain was recovered during a study of early T cells in non-severe SARS-CoV-2 infection. On the study more broadly: Unpaired chains resulted from sequencing bulk RNA of unsorted whole blood.

Unique molecular identifiers were affixed to single, distinct cDNA molecules. One entry per CDR3 protein results from TCRdb running MiXCR on the 5' RACE reads. In the table there are over 30,000 distinct CDR3 sequences, around 5.8% of which are singletons. This clonotype has ten or more counts. This CDR3 contains 12 residues. From germline, CDR1 is SQVTM and CDR2 ANQGSEA. This clonotype originated in an adult who was a healthcare worker with PCR-confirmed SARS-CoV-2 infection or an uninfected control (not recorded which). What was sequenced was whole blood. This chain links TRBV29-1 with TRBJ2-7; D may be TRBD1 (6 bases). Written as DNA, the CDR3 is TGCAGTGCGGCAGGGGCAGCCTACGAGCAGTACTTC. This translates into CSAAGAAYEQYF.